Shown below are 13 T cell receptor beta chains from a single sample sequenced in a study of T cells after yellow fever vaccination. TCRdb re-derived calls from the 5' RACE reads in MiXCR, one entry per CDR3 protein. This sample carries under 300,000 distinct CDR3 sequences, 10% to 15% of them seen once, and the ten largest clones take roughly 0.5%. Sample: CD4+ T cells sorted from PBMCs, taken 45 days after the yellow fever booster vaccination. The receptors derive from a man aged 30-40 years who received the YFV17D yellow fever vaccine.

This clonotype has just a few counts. CDR3 DNA sequence: TGTGCCAGCAGTCATTCCTCCAGCGGGGGCGCCTACAATGAGCAGTTCTTC. Translated, it gives CASSHSSSGGAYNEQFF. The chain couples TRBV6-2 or TRBV6-3 to TRBJ2-1, with 8 bases fitting TRBD2. Germline V gene lookup returns CDR1 MNHEY and CDR2 SVGEGT. The CDR3 runs 17 residues. Trimming at V came to 5 bases and at J to 2 bases, leaving 11 bases not matched to a gene.

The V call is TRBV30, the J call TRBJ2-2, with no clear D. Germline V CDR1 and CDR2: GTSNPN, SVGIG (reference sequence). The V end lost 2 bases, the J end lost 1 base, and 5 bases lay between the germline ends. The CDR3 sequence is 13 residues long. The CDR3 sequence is CAWSLGNTGELFF. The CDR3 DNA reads TGTGCCTGGAGTCTAGGGAACACCGGGGAGCTGTTTTTT.

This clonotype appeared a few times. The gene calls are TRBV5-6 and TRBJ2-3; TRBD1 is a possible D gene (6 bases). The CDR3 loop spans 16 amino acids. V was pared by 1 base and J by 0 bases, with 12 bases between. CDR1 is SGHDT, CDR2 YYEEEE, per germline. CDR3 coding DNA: TGTGCCAGCAGCTTGTTGGCGAGGGGGAGCACAGATACGCAGTATTTT. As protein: CASSLLARGSTDTQYF.

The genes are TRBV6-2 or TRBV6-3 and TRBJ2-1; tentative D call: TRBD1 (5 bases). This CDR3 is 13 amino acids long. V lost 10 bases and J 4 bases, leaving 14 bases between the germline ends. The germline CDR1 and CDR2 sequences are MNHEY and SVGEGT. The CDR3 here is CATQKGAYNEQFF. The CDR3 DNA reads TGTGCCACCCAAAAAGGGGCTTACAATGAGCAGTTCTTC.

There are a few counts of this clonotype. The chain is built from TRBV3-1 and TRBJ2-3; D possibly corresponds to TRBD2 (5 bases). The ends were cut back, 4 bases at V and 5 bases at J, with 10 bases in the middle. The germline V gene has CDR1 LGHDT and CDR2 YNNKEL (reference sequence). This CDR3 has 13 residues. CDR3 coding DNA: TGTGCCAGCAGCCTTCGGGGAAGAGATACGCAGTATTTT. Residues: CASSLRGRDTQYF.

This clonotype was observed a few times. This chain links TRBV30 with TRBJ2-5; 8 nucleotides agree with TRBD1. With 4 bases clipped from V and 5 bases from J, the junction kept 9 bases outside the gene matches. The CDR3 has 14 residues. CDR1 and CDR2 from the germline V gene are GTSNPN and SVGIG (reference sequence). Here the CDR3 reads CAWKRQGTHETQYF. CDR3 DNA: TGTGCCTGGAAACGACAGGGGACCCACGAGACCCAGTACTTC. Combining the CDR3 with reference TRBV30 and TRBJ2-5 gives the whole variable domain SQTIHQWPATLVQPVGSPLSLECTVEGTSNPNLYWYRQAAGRGLQLLFYSVGIGQISSEVPQNLSASRPQDRQFILSSKKLLLSDSGFYLCAWKRQGTHETQYFGPGTRLLVL.

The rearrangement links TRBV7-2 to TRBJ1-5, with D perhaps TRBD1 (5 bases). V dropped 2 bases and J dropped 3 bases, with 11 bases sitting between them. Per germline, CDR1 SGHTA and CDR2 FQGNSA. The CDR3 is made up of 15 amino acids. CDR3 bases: TGTGCCAGCAGCTTAAGACAGTTCAACAATCAGCCCCAGCATTTT. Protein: CASSLRQFNNQPQHF.

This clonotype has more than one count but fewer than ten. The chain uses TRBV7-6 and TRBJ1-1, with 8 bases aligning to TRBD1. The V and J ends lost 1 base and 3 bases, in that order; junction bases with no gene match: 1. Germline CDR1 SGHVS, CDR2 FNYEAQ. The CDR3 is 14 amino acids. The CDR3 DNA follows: TGTGCCAGCAGCTTAGGACAGGGGTACACTGAAGCTTTCTTT. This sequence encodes CASSLGQGYTEAFF. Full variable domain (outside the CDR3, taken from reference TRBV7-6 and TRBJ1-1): GAGVSQSPRYKVTKRGQDVALRCDPISGHVSLYWYRQALGQGPEFLTYFNYEAQQDKSGLPNDRFSAERPEGSISTLTIQRTEQRDSAMYRCASSLGQGYTEAFFGQGTRLTVV.

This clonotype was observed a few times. The chain's CDR3 is CASSAGTGDFQETQYF. The CDR3 coding sequence is TGTGCCAGCAGCGCCGGGACAGGGGACTTTCAAGAGACCCAGTACTTC. The chain joins TRBV7-9 to TRBJ2-5, with TRBD1 matching 10 bases. V shed 5 bases, J shed 2 bases, and the junction held 8 bases outside the gene matches. The CDR3 has 16 residues. Germline V gene lookup returns CDR1 SEHNR and CDR2 FQNEAQ (reference sequence).

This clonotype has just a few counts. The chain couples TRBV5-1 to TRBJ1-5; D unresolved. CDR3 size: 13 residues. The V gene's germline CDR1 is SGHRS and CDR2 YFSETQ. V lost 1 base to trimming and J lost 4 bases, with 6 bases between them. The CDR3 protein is CASSLKPNQPQHF. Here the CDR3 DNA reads TGCGCCAGCAGCTTGAAGCCTAATCAGCCCCAGCATTTT.

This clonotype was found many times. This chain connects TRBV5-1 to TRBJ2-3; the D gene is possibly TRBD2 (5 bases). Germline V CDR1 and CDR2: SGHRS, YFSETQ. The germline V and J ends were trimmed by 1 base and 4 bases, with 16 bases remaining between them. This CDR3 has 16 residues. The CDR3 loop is CASSLTTGYNSDTQYF. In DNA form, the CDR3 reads TGCGCCAGCAGCTTGACAACGGGATATAATTCAGATACGCAGTATTTT.

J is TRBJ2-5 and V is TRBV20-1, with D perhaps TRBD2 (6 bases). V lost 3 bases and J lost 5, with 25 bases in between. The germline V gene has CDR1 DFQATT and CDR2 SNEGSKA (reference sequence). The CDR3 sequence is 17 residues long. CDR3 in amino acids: CSARPTGGGRILETQYF. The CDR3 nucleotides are TGCAGTGCTAGGCCCACCGGGGGTGGGAGAATTTTGGAGACCCAGTACTTC.

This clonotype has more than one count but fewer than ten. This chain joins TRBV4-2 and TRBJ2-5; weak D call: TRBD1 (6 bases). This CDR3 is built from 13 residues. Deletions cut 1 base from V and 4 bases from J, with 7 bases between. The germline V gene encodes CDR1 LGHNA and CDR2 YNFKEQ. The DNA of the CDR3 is TGTGCCAGCAGCCAAGTCAGGGGAGAGACCCAGTACTTC. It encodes CASSQVRGETQYF.